This T cell receptor (beta chain) derives from a study of Ad26.COV2.S vaccination and SARS-CoV-2 variants. Study-level findings and limits: With respect to non-spike TCR breadth, vaccine and placebo recipients were similar. Higher spike-specific TCR breadth was found in vaccine recipients than in placebo recipients. After vaccination, reports described spike-specific CD8+ and CD4+ T cell responses as showing substantial breadth.

Comments on this clone: The antigen remains undetermined.

CDR1 and CDR2 from the germline V gene are SNHLY and FYNNEI. The CDR3 runs to 12 residues. Trimming took 6 bases from V and 8 from J; bases not matched to a gene: 1. The table came from immunoSEQ multiplex PCR; TCRdb's copy has only in-frame clones and leaves some out. Here the sample spans under 95,000 clones, roughly 84% being singletons. The TCR sequence derives from a human donor who had recovered from COVID-19. Sequences were derived from peripheral blood, sampled after recovery from COVID-19. This chain joins TRBV2 and TRBJ1-4, with 9 nucleotides matching TRBD1. CDR3 in DNA: TGTGCCAGCAGAACAGGGGGCGAAAAACTGTTTTTT. It codes for CASRTGGEKLFF.